The clone carrying this T cell receptor (beta chain) has at least ten counts. Its antigen is unknown. This CDR3 region has 14 residues. Looked up from germline, CDR1 is MRHNA and CDR2 is SNTAGT. Trimming left V 4 bases short and J 5 bases short, with 12 bases between. Building of the TCR beta libraries involved iRepertoire HTBI primers and Arm-PCR of CDR3 regions. MiXCR was run by TCRdb on the multiplex PCR reads, yielding one entry per CDR3 protein. The sample lists 360,000 or so distinct CDR3 sequences; roughly 17% were seen once. These data belong to a study of regulatory T cells in long-lasting Graves disease. Overall study results and limits: Persistent disease was characterized by preferential usage of TRBV28, TRBJ1-2 and TRBJ2-5.

The time point denotes: newly diagnosed GD, antithyroid drugs for less than 3 months. After RNA was extracted from PBMCs, the TCR library was made from it. The same sample was also studied in work on T cells in Graves' hyperthyroidism and ophthalmopathy. That investigation notes: Uncontrolled infection, other autoimmune disease, pregnancy or lactation barred patients from enrollment. The HTBI primer set drove a first-round RT-PCR of the TCR CDR3.

The chain uses TRBV6-4 and TRBJ2-1; D not resolved. The sample here was peripheral blood mononuclear cells (PBMCs), taken at new diagnosis, from a patient treated with antithyroid drugs. The source of this sequence is a woman aged 18-29 years with Graves disease. The CDR3 loop reads CASSVVFGHNEQFF. DNA of the CDR3: TGTGCCAGCAGTGTTGTATTCGGCCACAATGAGCAGTTCTTC.